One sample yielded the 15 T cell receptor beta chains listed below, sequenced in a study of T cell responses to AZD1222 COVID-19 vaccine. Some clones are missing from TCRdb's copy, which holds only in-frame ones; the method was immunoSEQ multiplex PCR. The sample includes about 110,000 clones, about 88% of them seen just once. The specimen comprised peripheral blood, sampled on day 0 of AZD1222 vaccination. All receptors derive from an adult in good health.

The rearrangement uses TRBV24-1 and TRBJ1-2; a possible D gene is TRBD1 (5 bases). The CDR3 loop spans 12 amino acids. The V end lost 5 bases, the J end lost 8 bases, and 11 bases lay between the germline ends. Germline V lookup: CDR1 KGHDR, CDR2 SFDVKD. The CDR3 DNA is TGTGCCACCAGTGCCTCGGGGCGAGGCTACACCTTC. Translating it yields CATSASGRGYTF.

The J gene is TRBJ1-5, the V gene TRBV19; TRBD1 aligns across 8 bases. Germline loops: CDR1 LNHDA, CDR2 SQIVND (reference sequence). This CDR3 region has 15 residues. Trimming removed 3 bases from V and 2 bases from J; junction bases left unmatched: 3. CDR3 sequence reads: CASSIRGLGNQPQHF. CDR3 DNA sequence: TGTGCCAGTAGTATCAGGGGGCTTGGCAATCAGCCCCAGCATTTT.

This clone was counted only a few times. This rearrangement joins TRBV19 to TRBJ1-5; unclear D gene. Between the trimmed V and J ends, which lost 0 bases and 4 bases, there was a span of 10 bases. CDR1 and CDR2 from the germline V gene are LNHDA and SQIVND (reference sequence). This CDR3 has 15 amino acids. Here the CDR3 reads CASSIDHGENQPQHF. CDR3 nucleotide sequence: TGTGCCAGTAGTATAGATCATGGGGAAAATCAGCCCCAGCATTTT.

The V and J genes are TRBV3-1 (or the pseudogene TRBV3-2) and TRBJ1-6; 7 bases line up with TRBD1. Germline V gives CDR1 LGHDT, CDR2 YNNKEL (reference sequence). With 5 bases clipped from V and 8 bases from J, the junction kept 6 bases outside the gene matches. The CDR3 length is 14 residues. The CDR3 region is CASSSRDSYSPLHF. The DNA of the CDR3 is TGTGCCAGCAGCTCCCGGGACAGTTATTCACCCCTCCACTTT.

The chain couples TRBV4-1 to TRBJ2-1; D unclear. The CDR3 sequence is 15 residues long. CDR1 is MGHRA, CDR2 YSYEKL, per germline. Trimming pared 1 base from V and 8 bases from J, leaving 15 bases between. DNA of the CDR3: TGCGCCAGCAGCCAAGCAGGAACTGTGGGCGATGAGCAGTTCTTC. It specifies CASSQAGTVGDEQFF.

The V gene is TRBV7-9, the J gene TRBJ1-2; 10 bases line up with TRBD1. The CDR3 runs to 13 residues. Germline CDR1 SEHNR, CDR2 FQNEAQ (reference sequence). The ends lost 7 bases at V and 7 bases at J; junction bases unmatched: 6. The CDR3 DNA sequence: TGTGCCAGCACCTCGACAGGGGGCGGTGGCTACACCTTC. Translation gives CASTSTGGGGYTF.

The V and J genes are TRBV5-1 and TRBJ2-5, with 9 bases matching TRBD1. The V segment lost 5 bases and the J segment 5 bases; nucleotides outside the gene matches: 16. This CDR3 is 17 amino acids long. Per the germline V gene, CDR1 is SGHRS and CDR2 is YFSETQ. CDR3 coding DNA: TGCGCCAGCAGTCTCGATCCCGGGACAGGGACGTGGGAGACCCAGTACTTC. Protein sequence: CASSLDPGTGTWETQYF.

CDR3 sequence (DNA): TGTGCCAGCAGCCAAGGAGGGGGCGTCACTGAAGCTTTCTTT. It is translated as CASSQGGGVTEAFF. The chain employs TRBV3-1 (or the pseudogene TRBV3-2) and TRBJ1-1; 7 bases fit TRBD1. The germline CDR1 and CDR2 sequences are LGHDT and YNNKEL (reference sequence). CDR3 length: 14 residues. Trimming cost V 1 base and J 4 bases; bases outside gene matches: 3.

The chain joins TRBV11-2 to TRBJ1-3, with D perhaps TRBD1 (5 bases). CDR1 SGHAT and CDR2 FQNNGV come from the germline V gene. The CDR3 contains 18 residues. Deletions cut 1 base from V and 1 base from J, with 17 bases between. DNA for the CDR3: TGTGCCAGCAGCTTAGGTTGGCGAGCGGGGCAATCTGGAAACACCATATATTTT. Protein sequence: CASSLGWRAGQSGNTIYF.

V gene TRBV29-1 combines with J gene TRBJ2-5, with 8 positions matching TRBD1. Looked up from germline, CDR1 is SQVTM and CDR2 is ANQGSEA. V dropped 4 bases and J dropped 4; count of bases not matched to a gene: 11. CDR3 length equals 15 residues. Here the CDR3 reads CSVVFRQGAGETQYF. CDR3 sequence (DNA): TGCAGCGTTGTCTTTCGCCAGGGGGCTGGAGAGACCCAGTACTTC.

The CDR3 protein is CASSQTGAEAFF. The DNA for the CDR3 is TGCGCCAGCAGCCAGACGGGGGCTGAAGCTTTCTTT. The chain has TRBV4-1 and TRBJ1-1; D is possibly TRBD1 (5 bases). Per the germline V gene, CDR1 is MGHRA and CDR2 is YSYEKL. The CDR3 is made up of 12 amino acids. Trimming pared 3 bases from V and 6 bases from J, leaving 8 bases between.

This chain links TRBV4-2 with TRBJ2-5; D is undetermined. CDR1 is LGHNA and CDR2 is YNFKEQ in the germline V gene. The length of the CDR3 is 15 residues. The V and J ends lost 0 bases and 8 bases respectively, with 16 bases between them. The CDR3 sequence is CASSQDSYSRATQYF. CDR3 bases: TGTGCCAGCAGCCAAGATTCTTATAGTCGGGCAACCCAGTACTTC.

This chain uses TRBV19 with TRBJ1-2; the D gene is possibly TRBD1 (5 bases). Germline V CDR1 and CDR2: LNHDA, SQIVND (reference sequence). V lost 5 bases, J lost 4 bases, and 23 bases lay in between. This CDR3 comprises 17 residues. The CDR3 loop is CASSPWSGTGNFYGYTF. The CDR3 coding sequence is TGTGCCAGTAGTCCCTGGTCCGGGACGGGGAACTTCTATGGCTACACCTTC.

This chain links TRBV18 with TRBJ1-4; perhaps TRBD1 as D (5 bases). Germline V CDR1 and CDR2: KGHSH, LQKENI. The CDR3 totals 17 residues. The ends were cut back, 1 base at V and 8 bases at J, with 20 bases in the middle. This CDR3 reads CASSPQSGGLGREKLFF. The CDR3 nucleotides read TGTGCCAGCTCACCACAAAGTGGGGGACTGGGGAGAGAAAAACTGTTTTTT.

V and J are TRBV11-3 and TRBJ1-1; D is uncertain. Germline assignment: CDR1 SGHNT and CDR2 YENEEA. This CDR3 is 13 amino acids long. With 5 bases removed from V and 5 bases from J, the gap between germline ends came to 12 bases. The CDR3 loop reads CASSTTTWTEAFF. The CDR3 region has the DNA TGTGCCAGCAGCACAACAACTTGGACTGAAGCTTTCTTT.